This T cell receptor beta chain was sequenced in a study of cytomegalovirus exposure and HLA in healthy donors (dated by TCRdb to the late 2010s). Some background on the complete study: According to an earlier analysis of several hundred of the donors, about 179 million T cells yielded over 90 million unique TCR beta sequences and approximately 280 Gb of sequence data. Roughly 300 gigabases of sequencing data and 78 million or so unique TCR sequences were included in an early release covering about 700 HLA-typed donors. The genetic ancestry cluster associated with self-reported Caucasian donors included around four fifths of the 398 genotyped donors. The study was designed to test whether signatures of past pathogen exposure could be identified by cataloging public T cell receptors. The study profiled the T cell repertoires of 500 to 800 subjects by immunosequencing and related them to cytomegalovirus serostatus. Along with the approximately 600-subject first cohort, a separate validation cohort of 120 different subjects was used. High-throughput TCR immunosequencing, statistical association of individual TCRs with disease status, and machine learning were combined to predict cytomegalovirus infection status. In a later analysis, previously published TCR beta repertoires from 666 donors were re-analyzed and high-resolution HLA genotyping was added so that TCR occurrence patterns could be studied. Rather than drawing on any new phenotypic data, the later analysis identified candidate immune exposures from TCR beta sequences and the way those sequences occurred across donors. In an earlier analysis of 500 to 650 of the donors, high-throughput TCR beta sequencing was used to judge whether each TCR beta V gene segment behaved as functional or pseudogenic. Donor age, sex, ethnicity and CMV serostatus were compiled together with the repertoire data. In a later genetic analysis, genome-wide SNP genotypes for about 65% of the 666 donors were used, and that subset was treated as a discovery cohort. Every repertoire in the discovery cohort had been generated on one and the same sequencing platform. Both class I and class II loci were covered by HLA typing, at four-digit resolution. Typing coverage varied by locus: roughly 629-630 donors for A, B, C, DRB1 and DQB1; roughly 510 for DQA1; approximately 610 for DPA1; approximately 470 for DPB1. Five DR-DQ haplotypes were treated as single units for association and clustering because of strong linkage in the cohort. Across 300 to 500 genotyped donors of the cohort, an average of roughly 230,000 unique TCR beta nucleotide sequences per donor were sequenced, and approximately 17% of those sequences were non-productive. Overall study outcomes, separate from this receptor: The classifier was reported to diagnose cytomegalovirus status with high specificity and sensitivity in both the original cohort and the validation cohort. The sequencing pipeline was judged likely to have produced a cluster of highly shared sequence variants as a technical artifact. A further reported finding was that TCR beta sequences accurately predicted the HLA-A and HLA-B alleles for most subjects in the first cohort. The authors suggested that the approach could potentially be extended to other disease states and immunological phenotypes. According to a later genetic analysis, donors in an Asian-associated ancestry cluster had fewer N-insertions in productive TCRs than the roughly 670-donor mean. When HLA alleles, especially DR and DQ, strongly co-occurred, attributing TCR associations to individual alleles was difficult. In vitro tests confirmed that three of the cytomegalovirus-associated TCR beta chains recognize cytomegalovirus antigens. In a later analysis, the rate of TCR association differed among HLA loci, with DRB1 alleles having the most associated TCRs and HLA-C alleles having the fewest. According to a later analysis, most CMV-associated TCR beta chains appeared to be HLA-restricted, and the HLA associations seemed to be driven largely by CMV exposure. Because HLA typing was unavailable for some donors at each locus, only the typed subset was used in association tests. Roughly uniform sequencing depth across donors was assumed in presence/absence analyses, although this assumption may not hold. At a false discovery rate of 0.05, a later analysis linked 16,951 TCR beta sequences to specific HLA alleles. Most TCR sequences were observed very rarely across donors, whereas some public TCRs were present in many individuals. The study gave a list of some 150 TCR beta chains associated with cytomegalovirus. Over 15 rarely observed V segments, including chromosome 9 orphons, were excluded from the earlier analysis of approximately 500 of the donors because counts were too low. For the cohort, immune exposure information was limited to CMV serostatus. In a later analysis, HLA-associated TCR beta chains were found to be more clonally expanded and to have lower generation probabilities than equally common non-associated chains. An association between a missense DCLRE1C variant and V-gene and J-gene trimming of TCR beta chains was found in a later genetic analysis and replicated in an independent cohort. According to a later analysis, parvovirus B19, influenza, CMV and Epstein-Barr virus appeared linked to several top co-occurrence clusters. This cohort had only TCR beta chains sequenced, and the lack of alpha or paired-chain data limited which features could be detected. Broadly in line with IMGT annotations, most TCR beta V segments showed up in productive rearrangements about 87% or about 30% of the time in an earlier analysis of under 700 of the donors. Linkage disequilibrium might explain the correlated functional status among segregating V segments, but an unknown experimental factor could not be ruled out.

Preparation of the library involved the immunoSEQ multiplex PCR assay. For the multiplex PCR, a mixture combining 60 forward primers for TCR Vbeta segments and 13 reverse primers for TCR Jbeta segments was used. A multiplex PCR assay on genomic DNA amplified the CDR3 region of rearranged TCR beta genes. Amplified TCR beta libraries were sequenced as 87-base-pair reads on the Illumina HiSeq System. As for the original processing: In a later analysis, 70 million to 95 million unique TCR beta chains were counted across the roughly 670 repertoires, and roughly 11 million of these chains were shared by at least two donors. To remove PCR and sequencing errors, raw reads were error-corrected and collapsed into unique sequences using a nearest-neighbor algorithm that merged closely related sequences. Alignment of CDR3 sequences to IMGT reference sequences was used to assign V, D and J gene segments. For a sequence to be retained, at least a six-nucleotide match to both a V gene segment and a J gene segment was required. A rearrangement was called productive if the CDR3 had no stop codons and remained in frame with V and J, and every other rearrangement was called non-productive. CDR3 was defined according to IMGT convention as the region running from the second conserved V-encoded cysteine to the conserved J-encoded phenylalanine. The earlier analysis of about 590 of the donors excluded sequences that lacked an unambiguous match to a single V gene segment. In an earlier analysis of approximately 500 of the donors, a V segment was called functional when productive rearrangements were above 56.7%, and segregating when the standard deviation between donors exceeded 5%. A statistical classification framework was built to diagnose cytomegalovirus status from the catalog of TCR beta chain sequences. In a later analysis, TCR nucleotide sequences were compared against IMGT/GENE-DB human TR gene sequences so that V and J genes could be assigned. In a later analysis, CDR3 sequences and most-parsimonious VDJ recombination scenarios were assigned using the TCRdist pipeline. In a later analysis, each TCR beta chain was defined by its CDR3 amino acid sequence together with its V-gene family, and reads lacking a unique V-gene family were excluded. A later analysis removed 592 highly shared, low-generation-probability nucleotide sequences to deal with suspected cross-contamination and a sequencing artifact. For each public chain, a later analysis derived a clonal expansion index from normalized ranks of inferred template counts within each repertoire. In a later analysis, generation probabilities were computed with a VDJ recombination model fitted to out-of-frame rearrangements, and the resulting probabilities were checked against IGoR. A later analysis scored TCR-TCR, TCR-HLA and TCR-CMV co-occurrence with hypergeometric tests, applying a repertoire-size bias correction to TCR pairs. To estimate false discovery rates, a later analysis permuted the HLA or CMV assignments 20 times. In a later analysis, co-occurring TCRs were grouped using DBSCAN, with TCRdist sequence similarity added in when clustering inside HLA-allele-positive subsets. Co-occurrence clustering excluded repertoires with fewer than 30,000 or more than 120,000 public chains, plus five with anomalous nucleotide sharing. Sourced from immuneACCESS, this table was stored by TCRdb with only in-frame sequences that have V and J called. A share of the clones is absent; for the studies checked, an unresolved V gene accounts for under half, and the remainder has no known explanation. The V and J calls and clone size are taken from that table; D and trimming were inferred from the DNA. A total of approximately 140,000 clones appear in this sample, over 70% of them only once. The ten largest clones take up roughly 1.8% of the sample.

The cohort consisted of 600 to 750 healthy bone marrow donors. At the time of sampling, all cohort members were nominally healthy, though unrecorded immune exposures were likely present. The donor was CMV seronegative and belonged to the group of over 350 seronegative cohort members. A peripheral blood sample was collected from each donor, and TCR beta sequencing was performed on peripheral blood mononuclear cells. Genomic DNA extraction from the blood cell samples was performed with the Qiagen DNeasy Blood Extraction Kit. Comments on this clone: What this receptor recognizes is not known. Per-base qualities were not stored, and no clone one base away is much larger.

The sequence was obtained from a woman between 40 and 50 years old in good health and CMV-seronegative. Sequencing was performed on PBMCs.

The CDR3 corresponds to CASSLSGLGAAFF. The DNA reads as follows: TGTGCCAGCAGTTTATCGGGCCTAGGGGCGGCTTTCTTT. Recombination joined TRBV27 with TRBJ1-1; a tentative D call is TRBD1 (5 bases match). From a lookup of the germline V gene (reference sequence), CDR1 and CDR2 are MNHEY and SMNVEV. Spanning cysteine to phenylalanine, the CDR3 consists of 13 amino acids. Just the 39-base CDR3 DNA is kept, in frame starting at base 1. V is cut by 0 bases and J by 11 bases, and the space between the germline ends is 13 bases.